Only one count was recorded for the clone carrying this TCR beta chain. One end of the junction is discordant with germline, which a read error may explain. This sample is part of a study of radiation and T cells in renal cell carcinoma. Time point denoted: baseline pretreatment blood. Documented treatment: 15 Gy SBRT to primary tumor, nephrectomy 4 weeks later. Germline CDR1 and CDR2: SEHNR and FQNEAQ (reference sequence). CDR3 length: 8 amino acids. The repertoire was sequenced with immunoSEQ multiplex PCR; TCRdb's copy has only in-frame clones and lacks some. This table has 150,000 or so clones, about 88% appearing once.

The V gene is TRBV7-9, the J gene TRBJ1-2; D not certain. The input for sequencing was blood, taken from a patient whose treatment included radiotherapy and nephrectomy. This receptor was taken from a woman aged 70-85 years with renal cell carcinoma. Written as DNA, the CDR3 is TGCGACTTGCAGAGCTACACCTTC. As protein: CDLQSYTF.